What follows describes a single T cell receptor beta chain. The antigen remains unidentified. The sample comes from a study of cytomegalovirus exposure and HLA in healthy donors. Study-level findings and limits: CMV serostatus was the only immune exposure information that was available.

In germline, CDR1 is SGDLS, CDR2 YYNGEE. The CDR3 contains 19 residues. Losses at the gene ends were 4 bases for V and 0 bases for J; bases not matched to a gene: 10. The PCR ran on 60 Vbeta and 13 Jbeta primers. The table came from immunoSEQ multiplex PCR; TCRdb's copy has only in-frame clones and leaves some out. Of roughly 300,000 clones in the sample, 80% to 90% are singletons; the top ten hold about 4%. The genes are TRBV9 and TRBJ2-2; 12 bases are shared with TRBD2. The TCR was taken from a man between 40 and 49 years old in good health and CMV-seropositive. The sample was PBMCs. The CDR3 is CASSPRTSGAFANTGELFF. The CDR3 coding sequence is TGTGCCAGCAGCCCTCGGACTAGCGGGGCGTTCGCGAACACCGGGGAGCTGTTTTTT.